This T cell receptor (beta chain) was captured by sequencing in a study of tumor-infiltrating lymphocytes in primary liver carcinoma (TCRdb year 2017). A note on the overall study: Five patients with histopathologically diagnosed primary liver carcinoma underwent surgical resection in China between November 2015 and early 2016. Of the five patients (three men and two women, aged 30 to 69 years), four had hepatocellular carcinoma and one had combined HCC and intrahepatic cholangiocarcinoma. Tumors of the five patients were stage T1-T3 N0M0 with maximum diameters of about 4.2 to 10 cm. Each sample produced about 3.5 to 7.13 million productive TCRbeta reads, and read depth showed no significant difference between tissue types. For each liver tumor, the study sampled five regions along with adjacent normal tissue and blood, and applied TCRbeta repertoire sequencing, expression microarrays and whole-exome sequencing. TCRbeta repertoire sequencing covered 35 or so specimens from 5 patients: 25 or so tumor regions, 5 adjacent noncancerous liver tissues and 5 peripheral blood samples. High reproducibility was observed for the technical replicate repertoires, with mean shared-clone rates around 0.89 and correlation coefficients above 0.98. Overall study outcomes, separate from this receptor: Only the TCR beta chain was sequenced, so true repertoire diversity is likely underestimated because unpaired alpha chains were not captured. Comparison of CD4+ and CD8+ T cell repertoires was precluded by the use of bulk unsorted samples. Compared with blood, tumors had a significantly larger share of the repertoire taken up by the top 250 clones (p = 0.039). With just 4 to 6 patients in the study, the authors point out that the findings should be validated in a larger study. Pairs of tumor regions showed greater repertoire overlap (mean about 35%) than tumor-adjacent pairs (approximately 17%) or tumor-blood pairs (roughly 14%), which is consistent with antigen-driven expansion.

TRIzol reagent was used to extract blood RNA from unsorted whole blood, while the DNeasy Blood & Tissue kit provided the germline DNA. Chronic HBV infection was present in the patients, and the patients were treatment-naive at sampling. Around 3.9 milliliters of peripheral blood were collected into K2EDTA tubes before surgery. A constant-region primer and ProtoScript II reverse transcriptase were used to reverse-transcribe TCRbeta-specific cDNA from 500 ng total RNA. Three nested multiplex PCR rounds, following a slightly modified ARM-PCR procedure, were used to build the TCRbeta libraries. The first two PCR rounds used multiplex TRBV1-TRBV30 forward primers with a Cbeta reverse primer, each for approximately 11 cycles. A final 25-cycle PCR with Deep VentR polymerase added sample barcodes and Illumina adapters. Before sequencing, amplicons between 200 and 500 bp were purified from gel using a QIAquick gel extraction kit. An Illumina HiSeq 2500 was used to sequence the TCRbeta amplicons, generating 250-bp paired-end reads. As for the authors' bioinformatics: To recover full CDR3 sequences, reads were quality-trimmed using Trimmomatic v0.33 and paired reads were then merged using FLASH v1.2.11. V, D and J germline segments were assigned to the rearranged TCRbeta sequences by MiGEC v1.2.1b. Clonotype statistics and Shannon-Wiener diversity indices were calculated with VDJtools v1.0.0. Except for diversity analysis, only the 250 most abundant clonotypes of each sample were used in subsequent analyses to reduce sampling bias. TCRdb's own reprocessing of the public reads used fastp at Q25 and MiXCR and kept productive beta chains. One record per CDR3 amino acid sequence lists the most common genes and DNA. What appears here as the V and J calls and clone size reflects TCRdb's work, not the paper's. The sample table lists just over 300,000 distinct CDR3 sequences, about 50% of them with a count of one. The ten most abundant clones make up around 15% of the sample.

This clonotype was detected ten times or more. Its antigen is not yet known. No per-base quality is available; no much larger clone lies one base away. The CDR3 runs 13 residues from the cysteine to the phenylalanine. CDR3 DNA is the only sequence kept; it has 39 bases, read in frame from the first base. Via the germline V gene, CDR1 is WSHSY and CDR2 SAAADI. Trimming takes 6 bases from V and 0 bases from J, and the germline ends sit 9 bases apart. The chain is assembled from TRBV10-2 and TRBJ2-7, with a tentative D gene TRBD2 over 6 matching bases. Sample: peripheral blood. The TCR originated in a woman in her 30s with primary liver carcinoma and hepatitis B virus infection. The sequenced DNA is TGCGCCAGCAGGGGGGGAAGCTCCTACGAGCAGTACTTC. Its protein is CASRGGSSYEQYF.